The TCR beta chain described here comes from a study of vaccination effects on CD4 cells after COVID-19. Study background: Antigen-specific CD4+ T cells expanded by the ViraFEST assay with viral peptide pools were then sequenced.

Profiled with immunoSEQ multiplex PCR; TCRdb holds only in-frame clones, not every one. The top ten hold roughly 7.8% of the sample, which has about 46,000 clones, roughly four fifths seen once. CDR3 size: 12 residues. The V and J ends lost 5 bases and 8 bases respectively, with 10 bases between them. Regarding this clone: The antigen is unknown.

General study results and limits: Spike-reactive clones detected post-vaccine in convalescents consisted mainly of new vaccine-induced clones.

Following 10 days of culture, CD4+ T cells were isolated. Days 3 and 7 saw half the medium replaced with IL-2 medium. Sequencing used CD4+ T cells from PBMCs cultured without peptide, obtained before COVID-19 vaccination. The chain employs TRBV12-3 or TRBV12-4 and TRBJ2-1; D remains unclear. The origin of this receptor is a human donor who had a prior SARS-CoV-2 infection. The CDR3, as DNA: TGTGCCAGCAGTACCCGCCGCGATGAGCAGTTCTTC. Translating gives CASSTRRDEQFF.